This entry describes one TCR beta chain. The antigen remains unidentified. One end of the junction is discordant with germline, which a read error may explain. Primers included in the PCR were 60 Vbeta and 13 Jbeta primers. The assay was immunoSEQ multiplex PCR, and TCRdb's table has in-frame clones only and misses some. The table shows around 190,000 clones, with about 90% occurring only once. The sample is drawn from a study of cytomegalovirus exposure and HLA in healthy donors. Study context: Early on, a data release was issued that held tens of millions of unique TCRs from HLA-typed donors.

Regarding the study as a whole: It was reported in a later analysis that an Asian-associated ancestry cluster showed fewer N-insertions than the approximately 670-donor mean. Reportedly, HLA-A and HLA-B alleles of most subjects were accurately predicted from TCR beta.

The CDR3 sequence is 17 residues long. Germline-derived CDR1 and CDR2 are SGHDN and FVKESK. Sequencing was done on a sample of PBMCs. The chain recombines TRBV14 with TRBJ1-5; 8 bases are a match to TRBD1. The receptor's source is a boy younger than 10 in good health and CMV-seronegative. The CDR3 bases are TGTGCCAGCACCCAACCCCCCCGACAGGGGAAGTGGCAGCCCCAGCATTTT. Protein sequence: CASTQPPRQGKWQPQHF.